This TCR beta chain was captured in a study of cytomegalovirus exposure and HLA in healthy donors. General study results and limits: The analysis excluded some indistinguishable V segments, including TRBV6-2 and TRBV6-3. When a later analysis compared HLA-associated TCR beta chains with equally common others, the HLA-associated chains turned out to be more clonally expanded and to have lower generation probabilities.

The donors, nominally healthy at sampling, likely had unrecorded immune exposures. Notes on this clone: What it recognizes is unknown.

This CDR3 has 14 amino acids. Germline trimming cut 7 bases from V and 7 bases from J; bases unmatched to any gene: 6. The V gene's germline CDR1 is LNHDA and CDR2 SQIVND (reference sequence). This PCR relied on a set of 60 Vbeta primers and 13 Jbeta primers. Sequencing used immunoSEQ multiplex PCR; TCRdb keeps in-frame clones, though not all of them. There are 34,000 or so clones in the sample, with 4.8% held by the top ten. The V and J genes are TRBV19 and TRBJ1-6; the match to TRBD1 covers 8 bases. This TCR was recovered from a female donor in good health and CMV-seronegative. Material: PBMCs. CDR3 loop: CASNLDRANSPLHF. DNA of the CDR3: TGTGCCAGTAACCTGGACAGGGCGAATTCACCCCTCCACTTT.